This TCR beta chain was captured by sequencing in a study of a mutant IDH1 vaccine in newly diagnosed glioma. Study-level information: Vaccine administration was initiated 4-6 weeks following radiotherapy alone, or with temozolomide cycles. Beforehand, treatment had been radiotherapy, temozolomide, or both; the majority received both.

Time point of the sample: week 23, last vaccination. Doses of 300 ug of mutant IDH1 20-mer peptide were given with topical imiquimod. A word on this clone: Its antigen is unidentified.

The CDR3 spans 9 residues. Trimming took off 8 bases at V and 11 bases at J, with 7 bases between the two ends. Germline V gene data show CDR1 as LNHDA and CDR2 as SQIVND (reference sequence). Assay used: immunoSEQ multiplex PCR; TCRdb lists only in-frame clones, some missing. The profile shows tens of thousands of clones, about 80% of them singletons. Study-level results: Across multiple MHC alleles, roughly 93% of patients had vaccine-induced responses.

The receptor comes from a man in his fifties or sixties with glioma. The starting material was PBMCs, obtained from a glioma patient whose treatment included an IDH1 peptide vaccine. V usage is TRBV19 and J usage is TRBJ2-1, with D maybe TRBD2 (6 bases). CDR3 region: CASGLKQFF. The CDR3 coding sequence is TGTGCCAGTGGACTAAAGCAGTTCTTC.